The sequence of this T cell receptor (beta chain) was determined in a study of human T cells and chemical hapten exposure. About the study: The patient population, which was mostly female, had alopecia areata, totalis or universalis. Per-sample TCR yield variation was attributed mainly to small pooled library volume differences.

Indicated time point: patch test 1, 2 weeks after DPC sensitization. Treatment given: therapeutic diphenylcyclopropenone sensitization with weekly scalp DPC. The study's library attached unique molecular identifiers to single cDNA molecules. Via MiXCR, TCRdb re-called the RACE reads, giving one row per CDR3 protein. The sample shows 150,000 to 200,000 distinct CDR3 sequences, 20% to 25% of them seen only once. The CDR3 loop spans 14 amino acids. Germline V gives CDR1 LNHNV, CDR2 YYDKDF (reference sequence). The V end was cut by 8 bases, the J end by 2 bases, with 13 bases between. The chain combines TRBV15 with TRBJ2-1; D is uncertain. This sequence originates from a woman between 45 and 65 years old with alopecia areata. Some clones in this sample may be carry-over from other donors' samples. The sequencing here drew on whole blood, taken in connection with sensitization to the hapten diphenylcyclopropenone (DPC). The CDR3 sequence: CATSRMGTYNEQFF. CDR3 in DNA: TGTGCCACCTCGAGGATGGGGACCTACAATGAGCAGTTCTTC.